This TCR beta chain was profiled in a study of technical replicates of blood from a handful of donors. In this sample, this clone turned up a few times. CDR3 length equals 12 residues. Trimming removed 3 bases at V and 3 bases at J, with 3 bases between. Germline V gene lookup returns CDR1 LNHDA and CDR2 SQIVND (reference sequence). Clones were read by immunoSEQ multiplex PCR, and TCRdb kept only the in-frame ones, dropping some. Of roughly 100,000 clones in the sample, around 96% were seen once. This clonotype originated in a human donor in good health. V and J are TRBV19 and TRBJ1-3; D call uncertain. Sequenced sample: T cells isolated from PBMCs. CDR3 region: CASSILGNTIYF. DNA of the CDR3: TGTGCCAGTAGTATTCTTGGAAACACCATATATTTT.